By share, the clone carrying this TCR beta chain counts as medium-sized. The data are from a study of OX40 agonist ivuxolimab in advanced cancers. The V gene lost 5 bases and the J gene lost 2 bases, with 13 bases spanning the gap. The CDR3 extends over 15 amino acids. Per the germline V gene, CDR1 is MGHRA and CDR2 is YSYEKL. Only in-frame clones appear in the TCRdb table, and some are missing; sequencing was by immunoSEQ multiplex PCR. Here the sample spans about 77,000 clones, under 90% being singletons. V is TRBV4-1 and J is TRBJ2-1; D could derive from TRBD1 or TRBD2 (6 bases each). This specimen was CD4+ or CD8+ T cells sorted from blood, taken in a trial of the OX40 agonist ivuxolimab. The TCR originated in an adult with an advanced solid tumor such as melanoma, head and neck, liver or kidney cancer. Here the CDR3 reads CASSETGDTYNEQFF. Written as DNA, the CDR3 is TGCGCCAGCAGCGAGACGGGGGACACCTACAATGAGCAGTTCTTC.